A single count supports the clone carrying this T cell receptor (beta chain). This record belongs to a study of shared T cell receptors in the human thymus. The table came from immunoSEQ multiplex PCR; TCRdb's copy has only in-frame clones and leaves some out. The profile covers 700,000 or so clones, with over 75% appearing a single time and more than 0.008% taken by the ten largest. These data were also reused for a study on human thymus T cells. From that paper: Thymic samples were excised during corrective heart operations.

The receptor's source is a girl in the first two years of life with a congenital heart defect. Sequencing was done on a sample of thymocytes.

The CDR3 DNA reads as TGTGCCAGCAGCCCATCCTCCGGGGCGGGGGGATACACAGATACGCAGTATTTT. Amino acid sequence: CASSPSSGAGGYTDTQYF. The chain combines TRBV14 with TRBJ2-3; 8 nucleotides align to TRBD2. The CDR3 loop spans 18 amino acids. Unmatched junction bases numbered 14, after V lost 4 bases and J lost 2 bases. CDR1 SGHDN and CDR2 FVKESK come from the germline V gene.